These 23 T cell receptor beta chains share one sample of origin, sequenced in a study of cytomegalovirus exposure and HLA in healthy donors. Use of 60 Vbeta and 13 Jbeta primers characterized the PCR. Sequencing used immunoSEQ multiplex PCR; TCRdb keeps in-frame clones, though not all of them. The sample contains over 75,000 clones, 67% of which appear only once. Sequenced sample: PBMCs. Receptors were obtained from a man under 40 in good health and CMV-seronegative.

The chain is built from TRBV5-6 and TRBJ2-3, with TRBD1 matching 10 bases. V gave up 5 bases and J gave up 3 bases; unmatched junction bases: 6. The CDR3 extends over 15 amino acids. The germline V gene has CDR1 SGHDT and CDR2 YYEEEE. The CDR3 nucleotides are TGTGCCAGCAGTCGGGGGACAGGGGTGACAGATACGCAGTATTTT. As protein: CASSRGTGVTDTQYF.

This chain connects TRBV6-5 to TRBJ2-7, with D perhaps TRBD1 (6 bases). V was cut by 1 base and J by 2 bases, with 12 bases left in between. Per germline, CDR1 MNHEY and CDR2 SVGAGI. The CDR3 is 15 residues long. The CDR3 DNA sequence: TGTGCCAGCAGTTACTACTACAGGGAACCCTACGAGCAGTACTTC. Residues: CASSYYYREPYEQYF.

The V and J genes are TRBV7-2 and TRBJ1-2, with 7 bases matching TRBD1. V trimming: 2 bases; J trimming: 2 bases; junction bases outside the gene matches: 5. The CDR3 spans 15 residues. Germline V gene sequence: CDR1 SGHTA, CDR2 FQGNSA. The CDR3 reads CASSLQGETNYGYTF. The CDR3 coding sequence is TGTGCCAGCAGCTTACAGGGGGAAACAAACTATGGCTACACCTTC.

The chain employs TRBV2 and TRBJ2-3, with D possibly TRBD2 on 6 matching bases. The germline CDR1 and CDR2 sequences are SNHLY and FYNNEI. Trimming removed 7 bases from V and 8 bases from J, with 10 bases in between. The CDR3 sequence is 11 residues long. The CDR3 spells CASIVGGTQYF. The CDR3 region has the DNA TGTGCCAGCATCGTGGGGGGTACGCAGTATTTT.

This clone appeared a single time. The chain uses TRBV7-2 and TRBJ1-4, with 9 bases fitting TRBD1. Per the germline V gene, CDR1 is SGHTA and CDR2 is FQGNSA. This CDR3 spans 16 amino acids. The ends lost 4 bases at V and 2 bases at J; junction bases unmatched: 5. CDR3 DNA sequence: TGTGCCAGCAGCTCCAGGACAGGGGATACTAATGAAAAACTGTTTTTT. It translates to CASSSRTGDTNEKLFF.

The CDR3 nucleotides read TGCGCCAGCAGCCAAGCGCTAGACGGCTCCTATGGCTACACCTTC. It translates to CASSQALDGSYGYTF. The chain uses TRBV4-1 and TRBJ1-2; D gene uncertain. V gave up 1 base and J gave up 4 bases, with 13 bases separating them. The CDR3 totals 15 residues. Germline assignment: CDR1 MGHRA and CDR2 YSYEKL.

The V and J genes are TRBV19 and TRBJ1-1, with 7 positions matching TRBD1. Trimming at V came to 2 bases and at J to 5 bases, leaving 20 bases not matched to a gene. Germline V gene data show CDR1 as LNHDA and CDR2 as SQIVND (reference sequence). CDR3 size: 19 residues. CDR3 sequence reads: CASSISSRVFGQVETEAFF. The CDR3 coding sequence is TGTGCCAGTAGTATAAGCTCGAGGGTCTTCGGACAGGTGGAAACTGAAGCTTTCTTT.

The V gene is TRBV27, the J gene TRBJ2-1, with TRBD2 matching 7 bases. The trim removed 4 bases at V and 0 bases at J, leaving 0 bases unmatched. In germline, CDR1 is MNHEY, CDR2 SMNVEV (reference sequence). This CDR3 is 14 amino acids long. The CDR3 nucleotides are TGTGCCAGCAGTTCGGGGGGCTCCTACAATGAGCAGTTCTTC. Translating gives CASSSGGSYNEQFF.

V and J are TRBV5-1 and TRBJ2-1, with no clear D. The CDR3 covers 16 residues. Germline V gene sequence: CDR1 SGHRS, CDR2 YFSETQ. V lost 1 base and J 0 bases, leaving 11 bases between the germline ends. The CDR3 is CASSLTTPSSYNEQFF. CDR3 sequence (DNA): TGCGCCAGCAGCTTGACTACCCCGAGCTCCTACAATGAGCAGTTCTTC.

The J gene is TRBJ2-5, the V gene TRBV28; unclear D gene. The J call may be in error: the DNA end matches TRBJ2-7 better. The CDR3 sequence is 16 residues long. Per the germline V gene, CDR1 is MDHEN and CDR2 is SYDVKM. CDR3: CASSLSGIPRIYEQYF. CDR3 in DNA: TGTGCCAGCAGTTTATCCGGTATCCCCAGGATCTACGAGCAGTACTTC.

This clone occurred a few times. The V call is TRBV30, the J call TRBJ1-1; the match to TRBD1 covers 7 bases. This CDR3 spans 13 amino acids. Germline V gene sequence: CDR1 GTSNPN, CDR2 SVGIG (reference sequence). J lost 0 bases, V lost 6 bases, and 4 bases had no gene match. CDR3 sequence (DNA): TGTGCCTGTAGACAGGGTTTGAACACTGAAGCTTTCTTT. Translation gives CACRQGLNTEAFF. The whole variable domain, filled in from reference TRBV30 and TRBJ1-1, reads SQTIHQWPATLVQPVGSPLSLECTVEGTSNPNLYWYRQAAGRGLQLLFYSVGIGQISSEVPQNLSASRPQDRQFILSSKKLLLSDSGFYLCACRQGLNTEAFFGQGTRLTVV.

This sequence joins TRBV18 and TRBJ2-5; weak D call: TRBD2 (6 bases). This CDR3 has 14 residues. Per the germline V gene, CDR1 is KGHSH and CDR2 is LQKENI. V lost 9 bases, J lost 0 bases, and 14 bases lay in between. DNA for the CDR3: TGTGCCAGTACCGAGAGACTAGACCAAGAGACCCAGTACTTC. Its protein is CASTERLDQETQYF.

This clone was seen more than once but under ten times. The chain links TRBV23-1 to TRBJ2-5; possible D gene TRBD2, 5 bases. TRBV23-1 is treated as an ORF (open reading frame) with a function not yet certain. V was cut by 6 bases and J by 3 bases, with 11 bases left in between. The CDR3 consists of 13 residues. CDR3 nucleotides: TGCGCCAGCAGGGTGGGGAGTAAAGAGACCCAGTACTTC. This translates into CASRVGSKETQYF.

This clone appeared once. V and J are TRBV5-1 and TRBJ2-2, with a possible D match to TRBD1 (6 bases). Trimming shortened V by 0 bases and J by 8 bases, and 11 bases separated the two germline ends. Germline V gene lookup returns CDR1 SGHRS and CDR2 YFSETQ. The CDR3 spans 14 residues. CDR3 residues: CASSLVGARGELFF. CDR3 nucleotide sequence: TGCGCCAGCAGCTTGGTGGGGGCTCGGGGGGAGCTGTTTTTT. Combining the CDR3 with reference TRBV5-1 and TRBJ2-2 gives the whole variable domain KAGVTQTPRYLIKTRGQQVTLSCSPISGHRSVSWYQQTPGQGLQFLFEYFSETQRNKGNFPGRFSGRQFSNSRSEMNVSTLELGDSALYLCASSLVGARGELFFGEGSRLTVL.

This chain uses TRBV5-4 with TRBJ1-1, with D unresolved. The germline V gene encodes CDR1 SGHNT and CDR2 YYREEE (reference sequence). The CDR3 loop spans 15 amino acids. Trimming took 0 bases from V and 1 from J, leaving 10 bases between them. The chain's CDR3 is CASSLDGSGNTEAFF. CDR3 coding DNA: TGTGCCAGCAGCTTGGATGGGTCGGGGAACACTGAAGCTTTCTTT.

V and J are TRBV6-5 and TRBJ1-5; D might be TRBD1 (5 bases). V lost 7 bases and J lost 4, with 11 bases in between. The germline V gene encodes CDR1 MNHEY and CDR2 SVGAGI. The CDR3 loop spans 13 amino acids. DNA for the CDR3: TGTGCCAGCATGCGGGACCAAAATCAGCCCCAGCATTTT. Translating gives CASMRDQNQPQHF.

The genes are TRBV19 and TRBJ1-5; tentatively, D is TRBD1 (6 bases). The germline V and J ends were trimmed by 5 bases and 3 bases, with 17 bases remaining between them. CDR1 and CDR2 (germline): LNHDA, SQIVND (reference sequence). The CDR3 has 16 residues. The CDR3 DNA sequence: TGTGCCAGTAGTTCAGACAGGCGAGGGAACAATCAGCCCCAGCATTTT. This translates into CASSSDRRGNNQPQHF.

V is TRBV6-1 and J is TRBJ1-2, with 7 nucleotides matching TRBD1. The CDR3 contains 14 residues. Germline CDR1 is MNHNS and CDR2 is SASEGT. The junction had 12 bases not matched to a gene; V was cut back by 6 bases and J by 8 bases. The CDR3 nucleotides read TGTGCCAGCAGGTTCAACAGGGGATCAGAAGGCTACACCTTC. This codes for CASRFNRGSEGYTF.

The chain couples TRBV11-1 to TRBJ2-5; 9 bases match TRBD2. The CDR3 contains 19 residues. Germline V gives CDR1 SGHAT, CDR2 FQDESV (reference sequence). V lost 5 bases, J lost 7 bases, and 23 bases stayed unmatched. CDR3 sequence (DNA): TGTGCCAGCAGCGGACCGGGACTAGCAGACGTTACCAAGAGATCGACCCAGTACTTC. Its translation: CASSGPGLADVTKRSTQYF.

The J gene is TRBJ2-5, the V gene TRBV5-4, with TRBD2 identical over 10 bases. V lost 5 bases, J lost 4 bases, and 8 bases stayed unmatched. The CDR3 has 15 amino acids. Looked up from germline, CDR1 is SGHNT and CDR2 is YYREEE (reference sequence). Here the CDR3 DNA reads TGTGCCAGCAGTCCTAGCGGGAGCTGGGTAGAGACCCAGTACTTC. It codes for CASSPSGSWVETQYF. Complete variable domain (other parts from reference TRBV5-4 and TRBJ2-5): ETGVTQSPTHLIKTRGQQVTLRCSSQSGHNTVSWYQQALGQGPQFIFQYYREEENGRGNFPPRFSGLQFPNYSSELNVNALELDDSALYLCASSPSGSWVETQYFGPGTRLLVL.

A few counts support this clone. The chain recombines TRBV4-1 with TRBJ2-7, with TRBD1 identical over 9 bases. The J segment lost 3 bases and the V segment lost 4 bases, leaving 4 bases of the junction unmatched. The CDR3 consists of 14 residues. Germline V gene lookup returns CDR1 MGHRA and CDR2 YSYEKL. In DNA, the CDR3 is TGCGCCAGCAGCCCGACAGGGGGTCACTACGAGCAGTACTTC. The encoded protein is CASSPTGGHYEQYF.

V usage is TRBV5-6 and J usage is TRBJ2-4; TRBD1 aligns across 8 bases. Germline CDR1 SGHDT, CDR2 YYEEEE. The CDR3 runs 15 residues. The V gene end was trimmed by 2 bases and the J gene end by 3 bases; junction bases not matched to a gene: 4. For the CDR3, the DNA is TGTGCCAGCAGCTTCGGACAGGGTGGCAAAAACATTCAGTACTTC. Translating it yields CASSFGQGGKNIQYF.

The chain has TRBV9 and TRBJ2-3; 7 nucleotides match TRBD2. This CDR3 has 15 amino acids. J was trimmed by 2 bases and V by 0 bases; bases with no gene match: 3. Germline V gene sequence: CDR1 SGDLS, CDR2 YYNGEE. DNA for the CDR3: TGTGCCAGCAGCGTAGAGAGCGGGATCACAGATACGCAGTATTTT. Translating gives CASSVESGITDTQYF.